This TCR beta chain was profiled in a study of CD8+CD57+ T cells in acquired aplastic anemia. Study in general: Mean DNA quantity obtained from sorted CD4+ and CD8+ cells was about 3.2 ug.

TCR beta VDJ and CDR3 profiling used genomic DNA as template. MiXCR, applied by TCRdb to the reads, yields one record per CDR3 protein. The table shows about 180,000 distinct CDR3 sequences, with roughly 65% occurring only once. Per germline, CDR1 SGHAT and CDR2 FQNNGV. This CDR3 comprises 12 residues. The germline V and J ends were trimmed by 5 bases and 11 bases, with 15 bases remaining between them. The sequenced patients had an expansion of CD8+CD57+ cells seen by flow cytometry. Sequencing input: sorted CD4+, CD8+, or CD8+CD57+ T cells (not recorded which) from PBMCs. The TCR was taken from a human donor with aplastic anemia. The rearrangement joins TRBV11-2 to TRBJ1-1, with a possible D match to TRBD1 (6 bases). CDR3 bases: TGTGCCAGCAGCGATAAGAGGGGGAGGGCTTTCTTT. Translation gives CASSDKRGRAFF. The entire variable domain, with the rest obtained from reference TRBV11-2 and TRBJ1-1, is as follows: EAGVAQSPRYKIIEKRQSVAFWCNPISGHATLYWYQQILGQGPKLLIQFQNNGVVDDSQLPKDRFSAERLKGVDSTLKIQPAKLEDSAVYLCASSDKRGRAFFGQGTRLTVV.